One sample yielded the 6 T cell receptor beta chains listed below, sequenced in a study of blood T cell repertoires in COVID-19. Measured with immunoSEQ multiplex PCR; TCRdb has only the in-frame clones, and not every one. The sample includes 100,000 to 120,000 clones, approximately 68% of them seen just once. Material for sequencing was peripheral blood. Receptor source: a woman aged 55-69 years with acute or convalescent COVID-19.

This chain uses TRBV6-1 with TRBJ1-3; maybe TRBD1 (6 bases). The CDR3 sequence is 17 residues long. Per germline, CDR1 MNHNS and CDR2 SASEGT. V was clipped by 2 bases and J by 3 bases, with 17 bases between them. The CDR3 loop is CASSERGGRLIGNTIYF. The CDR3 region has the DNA TGTGCCAGCAGTGAACGTGGGGGCCGCCTGATTGGAAACACCATATATTTT.

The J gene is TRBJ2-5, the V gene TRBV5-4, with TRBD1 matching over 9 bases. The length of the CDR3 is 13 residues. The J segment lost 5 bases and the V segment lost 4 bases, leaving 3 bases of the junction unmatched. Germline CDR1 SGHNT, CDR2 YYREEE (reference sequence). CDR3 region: CASSIGQGETQYF. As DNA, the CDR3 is TGTGCCAGCAGCATCGGACAGGGGGAGACCCAGTACTTC.

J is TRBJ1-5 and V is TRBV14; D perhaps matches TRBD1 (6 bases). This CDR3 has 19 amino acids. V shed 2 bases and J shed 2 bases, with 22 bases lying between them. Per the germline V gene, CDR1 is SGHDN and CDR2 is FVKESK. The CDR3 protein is CASSQLAGGGGWGNQPQHF. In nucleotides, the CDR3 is TGTGCCAGCAGCCAACTCGCCGGGGGGGGCGGCTGGGGCAATCAGCCCCAGCATTTT.

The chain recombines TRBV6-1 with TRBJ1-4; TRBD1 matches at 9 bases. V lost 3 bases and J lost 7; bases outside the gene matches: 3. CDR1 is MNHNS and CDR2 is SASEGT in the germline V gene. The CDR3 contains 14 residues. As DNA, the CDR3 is TGTGCCAGCAGTGAGGGACAGGGTTCTGAAAAACTGTTTTTT. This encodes CASSEGQGSEKLFF.

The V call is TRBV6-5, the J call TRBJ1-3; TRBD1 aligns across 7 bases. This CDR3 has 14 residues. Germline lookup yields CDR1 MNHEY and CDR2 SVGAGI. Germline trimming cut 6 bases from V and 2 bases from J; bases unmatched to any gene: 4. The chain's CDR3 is CASSATGPGNTIYF. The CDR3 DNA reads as TGTGCCAGCAGCGCGACAGGGCCTGGAAACACCATATATTTT.

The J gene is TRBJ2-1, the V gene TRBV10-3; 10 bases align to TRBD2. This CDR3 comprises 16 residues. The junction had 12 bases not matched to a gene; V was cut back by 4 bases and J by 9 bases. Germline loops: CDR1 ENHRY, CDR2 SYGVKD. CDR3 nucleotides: TGTGCCATCAGTGTCCGTGGAGCGGGGGGGCCAGGTGAGCAGTTCTTC. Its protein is CAISVRGAGGPGEQFF.